This TCR beta chain is drawn from a study of T-cell reconstitution after alpha-beta-depleted transplantation in children. Study findings and constraints: Several hundred expanded graft clones reportedly supplied alpha-beta T cells about two months after transplant.

Germline V gives CDR1 SQVTM, CDR2 ANQGSEA. The CDR3 extends over 16 amino acids. J gave up 1 base and V 6 bases, and 11 bases lay outside the gene matches. Preparation of the TCRbeta library was carried out with unique molecular identifiers. From the PCR reads, TCRdb called clonotypes with MiXCR, one entry per CDR3 protein. Of around 600,000 distinct CDR3 sequences detected, under 25% appear once; the ten largest clones hold over 12%. This clonotype has at least ten counts. Antigen: not known. This chain connects TRBV29-1 to TRBJ2-1; 8 bases map to TRBD1. This clonotype was obtained from a boy in the first two years of life who had a stem cell transplant for acute myeloid leukemia, so the T cells may come from the graft donor. The sequencing here drew on PBMCs, mostly from graft donor cells, taken 360 days after TCRalphabeta/CD19-depleted stem cell transplant. CDR3 nucleotide sequence: TGCAGCGTGGGGCAGGGGGCGCGTAGTTCCTACAATGAGCAGTTCTTC. It encodes CSVGQGARSSYNEQFF.